This TCR beta chain came from a study of shared clonotypes between healthy human individuals. Assay used: immunoSEQ multiplex PCR; TCRdb lists only in-frame clones, some missing. This table holds approximately 640,000 clones, roughly 87% found once. The V gene end was trimmed by 3 bases and the J gene end by 7 bases; junction bases not matched to a gene: 5. Looked up from germline, CDR1 is LNHDA and CDR2 is SQIVND (reference sequence). CDR3 length equals 14 residues. This clone was seen a single time. The sequence was collected from a man between 18 and 35 years old in good health. Some clones in this sample may be carry-over from other donors' samples. Input material: memory CD8+ T cells from PBMCs. Described subset: CD45RO+ cells pooled with CCR7-negative TemRA cells. This rearrangement joins TRBV19 to TRBJ2-7; 11 bases are shared with TRBD1. The CDR3 loop reads CASSIGQGAREQYF. The DNA of the CDR3 is TGTGCCAGTAGTATCGGACAGGGGGCTCGGGAGCAGTACTTC. The entire variable domain, with the rest obtained from reference TRBV19 and TRBJ2-7, is as follows: DGGITQSPKYLFRKEGQNVTLSCEQNLNHDAMYWYRQDPGQGLRLIYYSQIVNDFQKGDIAEGYSVSREKKESFPLTVTSAQKNPTAFYLCASSIGQGAREQYFGPGTRLTVT.